This TCR beta chain is from a study of blood T cell repertoires in COVID-19. For the study at large: COVID-19 samples collected from the United States, Italy and Spain covered acute and convalescent phases. T cells, B-cell-depleted T cells, or PBMCs supplied cDNA or gDNA.

Methods used by the authors: Nucleated cell counts were estimated from reference gene primer amplification. Libraries were prepared by immunoSEQ multiplex PCR; TCRdb keeps only in-frame clonotypes and omits some of them. V and J calls and clone size are those listed in that table; D and trimming were worked out from the DNA. The repertoire holds 200,000 to 250,000 clones, around four fifths seen once, with 15% to 20% in the top ten. Losses at the gene ends were 3 bases for V and 1 base for J; bases not matched to a gene: 2. CDR3 size: 15 residues. Germline-derived CDR1 and CDR2 are SGHVS and FQNEAQ. The sequenced material came from peripheral blood. The sequence was collected from a woman older than 75 with active or convalescent COVID-19. This chain joins TRBV7-8 and TRBJ1-5; 8 bases agree with TRBD1. CDR3 bases: TGTGCCAGCAGCTTTCAGGGGGCGAGCAATCAGCCCCAGCATTTT. Protein sequence: CASSFQGASNQPQHF.